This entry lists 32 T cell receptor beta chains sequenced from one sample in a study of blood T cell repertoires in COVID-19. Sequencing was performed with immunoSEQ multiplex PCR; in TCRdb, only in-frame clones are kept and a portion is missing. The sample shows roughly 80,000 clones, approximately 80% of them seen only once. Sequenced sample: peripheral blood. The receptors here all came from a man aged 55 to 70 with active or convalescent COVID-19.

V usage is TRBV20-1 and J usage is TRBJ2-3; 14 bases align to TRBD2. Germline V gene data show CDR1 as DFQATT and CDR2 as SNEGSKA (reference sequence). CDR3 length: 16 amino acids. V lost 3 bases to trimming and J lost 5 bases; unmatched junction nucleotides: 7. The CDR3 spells CSASVRGLAGVDTQYF. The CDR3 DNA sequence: TGCAGTGCTAGTGTTAGGGGACTAGCGGGGGTAGATACGCAGTATTTT.

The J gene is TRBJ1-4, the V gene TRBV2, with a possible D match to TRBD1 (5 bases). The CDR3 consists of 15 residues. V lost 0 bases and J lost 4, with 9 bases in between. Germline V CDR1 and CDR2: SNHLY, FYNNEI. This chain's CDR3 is CASSEARQGNEKLFF. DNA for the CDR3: TGTGCCAGCAGTGAAGCGAGGCAGGGTAATGAAAAACTGTTTTTT.

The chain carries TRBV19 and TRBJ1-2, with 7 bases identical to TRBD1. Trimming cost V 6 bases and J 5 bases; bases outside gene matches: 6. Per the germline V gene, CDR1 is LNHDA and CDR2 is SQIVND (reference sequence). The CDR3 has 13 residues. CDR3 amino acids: CASRDRAGYGYTF. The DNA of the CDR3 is TGTGCCAGTAGAGACAGGGCCGGATATGGCTACACCTTC.

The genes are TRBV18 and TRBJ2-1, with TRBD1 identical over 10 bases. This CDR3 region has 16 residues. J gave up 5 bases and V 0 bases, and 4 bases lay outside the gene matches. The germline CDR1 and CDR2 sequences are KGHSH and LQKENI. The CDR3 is CASSPPTGGKDNEQFF. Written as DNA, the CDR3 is TGTGCCAGCTCACCACCGACAGGGGGCAAGGACAATGAGCAGTTCTTC.

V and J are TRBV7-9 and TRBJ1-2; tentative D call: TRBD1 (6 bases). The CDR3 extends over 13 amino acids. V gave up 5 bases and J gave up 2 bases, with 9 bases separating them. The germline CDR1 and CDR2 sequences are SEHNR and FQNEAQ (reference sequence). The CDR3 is CASSPTGNYGYTF. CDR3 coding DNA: TGTGCCAGCAGCCCGACAGGAAACTATGGCTACACCTTC.

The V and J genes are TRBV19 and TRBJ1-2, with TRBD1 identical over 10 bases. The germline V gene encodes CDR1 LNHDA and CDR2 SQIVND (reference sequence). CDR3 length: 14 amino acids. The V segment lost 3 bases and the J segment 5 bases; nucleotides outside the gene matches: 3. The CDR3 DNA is TGTGCCAGTAGTATGGGACAGGGGCCTTATGGCTACACCTTC. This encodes CASSMGQGPYGYTF.

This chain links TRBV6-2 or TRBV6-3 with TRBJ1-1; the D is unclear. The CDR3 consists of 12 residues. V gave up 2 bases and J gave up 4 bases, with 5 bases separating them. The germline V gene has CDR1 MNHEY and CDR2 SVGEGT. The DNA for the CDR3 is TGTGCCAGCAGTTACGGTAGCACTGAAGCTTTCTTT. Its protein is CASSYGSTEAFF.

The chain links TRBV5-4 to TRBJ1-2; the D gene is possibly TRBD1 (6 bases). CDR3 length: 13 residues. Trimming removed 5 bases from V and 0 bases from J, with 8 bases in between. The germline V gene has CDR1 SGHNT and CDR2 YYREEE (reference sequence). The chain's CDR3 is CASRRTANYGYTF. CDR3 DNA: TGTGCCAGCAGACGGACAGCTAACTATGGCTACACCTTC.

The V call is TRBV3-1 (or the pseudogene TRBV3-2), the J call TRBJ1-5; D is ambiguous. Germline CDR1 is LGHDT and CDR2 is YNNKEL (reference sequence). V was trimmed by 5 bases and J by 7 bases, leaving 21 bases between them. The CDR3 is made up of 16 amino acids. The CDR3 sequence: CASSDMRSGLNQPQHF. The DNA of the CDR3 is TGTGCCAGCAGCGATATGAGATCTGGGCTGAACCAGCCCCAGCATTTT.

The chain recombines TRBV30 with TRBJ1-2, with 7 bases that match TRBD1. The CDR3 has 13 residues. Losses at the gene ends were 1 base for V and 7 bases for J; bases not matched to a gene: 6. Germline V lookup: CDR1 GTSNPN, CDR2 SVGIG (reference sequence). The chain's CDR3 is CAWSGGTGAGYTF. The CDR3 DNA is TGTGCCTGGAGTGGGGGAACAGGGGCTGGCTACACCTTC.

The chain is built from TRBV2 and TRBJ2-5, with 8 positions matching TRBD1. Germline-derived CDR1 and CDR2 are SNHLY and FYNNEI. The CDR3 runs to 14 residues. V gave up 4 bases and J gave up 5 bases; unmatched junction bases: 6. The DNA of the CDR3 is TGTGCCAGCAGTGTTTCAGGGGGCCGGGAGACCCAGTACTTC. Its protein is CASSVSGGRETQYF.

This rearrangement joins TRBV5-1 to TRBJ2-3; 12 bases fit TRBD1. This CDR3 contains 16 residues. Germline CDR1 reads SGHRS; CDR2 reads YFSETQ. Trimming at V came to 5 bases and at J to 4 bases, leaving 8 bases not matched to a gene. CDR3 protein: CASRAGTGGGSDTQYF. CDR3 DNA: TGCGCCAGCAGGGCCGGGACAGGGGGCGGATCAGATACGCAGTATTTT.

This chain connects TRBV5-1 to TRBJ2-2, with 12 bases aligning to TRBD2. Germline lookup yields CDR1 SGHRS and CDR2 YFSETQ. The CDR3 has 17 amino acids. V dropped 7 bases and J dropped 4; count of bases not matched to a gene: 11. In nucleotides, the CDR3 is TGCGCCAGCGGACTAGCGGGGTCAAGTATAGGCACCGGGGAGCTGTTTTTT. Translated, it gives CASGLAGSSIGTGELFF.

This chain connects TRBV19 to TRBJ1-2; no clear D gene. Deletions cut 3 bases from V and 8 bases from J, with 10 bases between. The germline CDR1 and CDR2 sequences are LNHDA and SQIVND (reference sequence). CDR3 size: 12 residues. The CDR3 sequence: CASSITVHGYTF. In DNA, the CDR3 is TGTGCCAGTAGTATCACAGTACACGGCTACACCTTC.

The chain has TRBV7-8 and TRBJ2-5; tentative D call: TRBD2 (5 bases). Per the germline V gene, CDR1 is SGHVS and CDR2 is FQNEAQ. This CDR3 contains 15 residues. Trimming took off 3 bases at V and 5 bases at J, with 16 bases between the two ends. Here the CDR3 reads CASSFSSGYGETQYF. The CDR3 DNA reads TGTGCCAGCAGCTTCTCTTCGGGGTACGGGGAGACCCAGTACTTC.

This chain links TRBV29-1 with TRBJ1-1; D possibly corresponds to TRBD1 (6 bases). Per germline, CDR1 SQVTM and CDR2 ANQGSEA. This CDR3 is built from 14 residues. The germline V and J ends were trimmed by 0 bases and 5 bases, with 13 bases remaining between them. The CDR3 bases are TGCAGCGTTGAAGAAGCAGGGGTTGGAACTGAAGCTTTCTTT. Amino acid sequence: CSVEEAGVGTEAFF.

The CDR3 coding sequence is TGTGCCAGCACCCAGGGACAGGGGGCGCGAGATGGCTACACCTTC. Translated: CASTQGQGARDGYTF. The chain recombines TRBV6-5 with TRBJ1-2; 12 bases line up with TRBD1. Germline CDR1 reads MNHEY; CDR2 reads SVGAGI. V was clipped by 7 bases and J by 6 bases; unmatched bases: 9. This CDR3 comprises 15 residues.

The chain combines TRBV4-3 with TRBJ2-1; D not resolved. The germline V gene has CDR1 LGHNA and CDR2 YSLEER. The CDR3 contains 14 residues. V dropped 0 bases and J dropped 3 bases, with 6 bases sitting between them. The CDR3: CASSQEAGYNEQFF. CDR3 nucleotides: TGCGCCAGCAGCCAAGAGGCAGGCTACAATGAGCAGTTCTTC.

CDR3 in amino acids: CASSGGQERETQYF. The DNA of the CDR3 is TGCGCCAGCAGCGGAGGACAGGAGCGCGAGACCCAGTACTTC. The chain joins TRBV5-1 to TRBJ2-5, with TRBD1 matching 7 bases. The V gene end was trimmed by 4 bases and the J gene end by 5 bases; junction bases not matched to a gene: 8. This CDR3 is 14 amino acids long. Germline loops: CDR1 SGHRS, CDR2 YFSETQ.

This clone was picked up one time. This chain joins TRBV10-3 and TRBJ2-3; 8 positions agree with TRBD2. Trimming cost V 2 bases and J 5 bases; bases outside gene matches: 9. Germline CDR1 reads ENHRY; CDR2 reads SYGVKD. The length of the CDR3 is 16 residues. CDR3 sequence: CAISERSGGPLDTQYF. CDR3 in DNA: TGTGCCATCAGTGAGAGGAGCGGGGGACCCTTAGATACGCAGTATTTT.

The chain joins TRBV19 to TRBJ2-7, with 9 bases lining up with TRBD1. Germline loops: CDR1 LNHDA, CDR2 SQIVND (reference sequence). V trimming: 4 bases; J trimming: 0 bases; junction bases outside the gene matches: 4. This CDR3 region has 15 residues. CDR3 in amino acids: CASSTRTGVSYEQYF. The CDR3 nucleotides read TGTGCCAGTAGTACCCGGACAGGGGTCTCCTACGAGCAGTACTTC.

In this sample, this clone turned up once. In nucleotides, the CDR3 is TGTGCCAGCAGCTTAGTAGGGCTAGCGGGGGGGCCTCATGAGCAGTTCTTC. Protein sequence: CASSLVGLAGGPHEQFF. V and J are TRBV11-2 and TRBJ2-1; 12 nucleotides agree with TRBD2. The CDR3 length is 17 residues. V trimming: 1 base; J trimming: 8 bases; junction bases outside the gene matches: 9. The germline CDR1 and CDR2 sequences are SGHAT and FQNNGV.

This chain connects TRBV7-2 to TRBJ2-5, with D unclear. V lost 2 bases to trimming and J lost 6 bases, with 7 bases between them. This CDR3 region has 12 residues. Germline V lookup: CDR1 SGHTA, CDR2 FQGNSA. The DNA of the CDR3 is TGTGCCAGCAGCTTACTATCGCAGACCCAGTACTTC. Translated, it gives CASSLLSQTQYF.

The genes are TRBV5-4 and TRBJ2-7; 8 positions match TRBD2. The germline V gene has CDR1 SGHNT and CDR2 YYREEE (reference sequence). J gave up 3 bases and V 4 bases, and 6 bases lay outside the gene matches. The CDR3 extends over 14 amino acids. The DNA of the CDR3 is TGTGCCAGCAGCCGGGAGGGACAATACTACGAGCAGTACTTC. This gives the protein CASSREGQYYEQYF.

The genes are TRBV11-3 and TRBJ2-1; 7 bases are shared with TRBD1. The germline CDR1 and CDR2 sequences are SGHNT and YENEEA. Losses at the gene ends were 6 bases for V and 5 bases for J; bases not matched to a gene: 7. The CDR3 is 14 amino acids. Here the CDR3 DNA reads TGTGCCAGCAGTGTGACAGGGACGCACAATGAGCAGTTCTTC. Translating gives CASSVTGTHNEQFF.

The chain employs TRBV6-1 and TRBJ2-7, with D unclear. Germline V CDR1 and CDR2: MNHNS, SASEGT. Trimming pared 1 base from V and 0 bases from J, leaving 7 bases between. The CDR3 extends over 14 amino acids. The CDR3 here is CASSEGTISYEQYF. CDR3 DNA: TGTGCCAGCAGTGAAGGCACTATCTCCTACGAGCAGTACTTC.

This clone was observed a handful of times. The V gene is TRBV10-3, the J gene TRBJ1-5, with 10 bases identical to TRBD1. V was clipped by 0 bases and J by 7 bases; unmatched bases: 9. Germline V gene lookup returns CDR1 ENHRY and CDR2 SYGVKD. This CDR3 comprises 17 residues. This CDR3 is CAISESGDRGLGQPQHF. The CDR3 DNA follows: TGTGCCATCAGTGAGTCAGGGGACAGGGGCCTAGGACAGCCCCAGCATTTT.

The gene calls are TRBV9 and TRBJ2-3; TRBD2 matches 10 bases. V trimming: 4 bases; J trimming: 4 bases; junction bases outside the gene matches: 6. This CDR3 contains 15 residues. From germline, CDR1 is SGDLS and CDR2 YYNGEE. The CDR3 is CASSSAGGPPDTQYF. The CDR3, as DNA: TGTGCCAGCAGCTCAGCGGGGGGGCCCCCAGATACGCAGTATTTT.

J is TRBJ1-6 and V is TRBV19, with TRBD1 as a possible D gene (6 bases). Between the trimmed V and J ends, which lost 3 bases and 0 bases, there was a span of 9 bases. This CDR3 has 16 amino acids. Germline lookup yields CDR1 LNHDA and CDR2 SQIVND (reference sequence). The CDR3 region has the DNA TGTGCCAGTAGTATGGGGGCCTACTCCTATAATTCACCCCTCCACTTT. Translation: CASSMGAYSYNSPLHF.

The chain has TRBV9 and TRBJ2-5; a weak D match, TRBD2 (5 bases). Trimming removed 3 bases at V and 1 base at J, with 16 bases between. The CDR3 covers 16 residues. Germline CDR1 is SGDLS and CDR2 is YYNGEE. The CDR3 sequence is CASSGGIGILQETQYF. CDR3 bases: TGTGCCAGCAGCGGAGGGATAGGGATACTCCAAGAGACCCAGTACTTC.

CDR3: CASSQGLAVSYEQYF. The DNA of the CDR3 is TGCGCCAGCAGCCAAGGACTAGCCGTATCCTACGAGCAGTACTTC. V gene TRBV4-1 combines with J gene TRBJ2-7; 7 bases fit TRBD2. CDR1 is MGHRA, CDR2 YSYEKL, per germline. Trimming at V came to 1 base and at J to 1 base, leaving 4 bases not matched to a gene. The CDR3 runs to 15 residues.

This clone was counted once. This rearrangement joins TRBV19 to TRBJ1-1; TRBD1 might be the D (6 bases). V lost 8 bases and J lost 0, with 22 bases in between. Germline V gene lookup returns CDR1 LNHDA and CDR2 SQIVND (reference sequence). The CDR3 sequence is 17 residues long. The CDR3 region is CASWATGDYLMNTEAFF. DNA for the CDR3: TGTGCCAGTTGGGCGACAGGTGATTATTTAATGAACACTGAAGCTTTCTTT.